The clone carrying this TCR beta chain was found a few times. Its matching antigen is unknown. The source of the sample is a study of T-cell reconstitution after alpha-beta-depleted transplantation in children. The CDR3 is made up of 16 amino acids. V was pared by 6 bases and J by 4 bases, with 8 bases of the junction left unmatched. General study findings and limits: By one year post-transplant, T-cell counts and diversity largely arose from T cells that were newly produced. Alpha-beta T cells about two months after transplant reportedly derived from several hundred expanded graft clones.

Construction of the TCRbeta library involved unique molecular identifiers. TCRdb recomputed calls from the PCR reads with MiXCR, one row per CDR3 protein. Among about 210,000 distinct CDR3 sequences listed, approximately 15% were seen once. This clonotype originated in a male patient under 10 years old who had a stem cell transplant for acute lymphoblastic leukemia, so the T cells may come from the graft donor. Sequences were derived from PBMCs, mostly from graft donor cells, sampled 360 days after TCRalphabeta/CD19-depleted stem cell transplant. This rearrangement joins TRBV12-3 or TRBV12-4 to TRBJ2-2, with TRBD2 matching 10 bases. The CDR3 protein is CASSRSGGASTGELFF. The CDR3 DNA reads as TGTGCCAGCAGCCGAAGCGGGGGGGCAAGCACCGGGGAGCTGTTTTTT.